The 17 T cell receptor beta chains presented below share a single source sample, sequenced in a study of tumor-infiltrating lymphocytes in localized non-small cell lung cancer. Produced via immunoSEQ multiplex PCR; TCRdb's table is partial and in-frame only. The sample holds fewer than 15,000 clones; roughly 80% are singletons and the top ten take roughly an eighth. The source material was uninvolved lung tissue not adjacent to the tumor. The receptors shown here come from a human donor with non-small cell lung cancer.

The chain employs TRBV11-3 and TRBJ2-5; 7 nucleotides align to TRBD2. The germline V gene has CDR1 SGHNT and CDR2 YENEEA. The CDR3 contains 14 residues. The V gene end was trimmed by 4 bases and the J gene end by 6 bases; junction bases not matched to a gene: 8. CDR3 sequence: CASSSTGLGQTQYF. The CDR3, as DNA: TGTGCCAGCAGCTCCACCGGACTAGGTCAGACCCAGTACTTC.

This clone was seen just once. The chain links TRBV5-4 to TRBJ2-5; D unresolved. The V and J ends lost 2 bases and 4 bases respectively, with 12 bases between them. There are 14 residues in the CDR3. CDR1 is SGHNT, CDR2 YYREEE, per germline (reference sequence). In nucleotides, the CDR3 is TGTGCCAGCAGCTTAAGGGCATCAGGAGAGACCCAGTACTTC. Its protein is CASSLRASGETQYF.

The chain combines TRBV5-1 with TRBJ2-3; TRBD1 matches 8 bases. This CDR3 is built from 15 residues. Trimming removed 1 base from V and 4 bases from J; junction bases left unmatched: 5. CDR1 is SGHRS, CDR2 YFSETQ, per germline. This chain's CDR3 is CASSLHRGAADTQYF. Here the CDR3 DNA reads TGCGCCAGCAGCTTGCACAGGGGGGCGGCAGATACGCAGTATTTT.

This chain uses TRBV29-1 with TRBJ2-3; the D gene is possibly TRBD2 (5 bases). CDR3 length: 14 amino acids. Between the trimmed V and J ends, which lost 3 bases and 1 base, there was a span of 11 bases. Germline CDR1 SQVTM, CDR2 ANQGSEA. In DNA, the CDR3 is TGCAGCGTTGATGGCCTAGCAGGCACAGATACGCAGTATTTT. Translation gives CSVDGLAGTDTQYF.

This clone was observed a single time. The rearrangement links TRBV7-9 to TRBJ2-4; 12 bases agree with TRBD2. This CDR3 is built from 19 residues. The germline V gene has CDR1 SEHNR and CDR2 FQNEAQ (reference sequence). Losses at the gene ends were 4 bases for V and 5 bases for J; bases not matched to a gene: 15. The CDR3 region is CASSSPGLAGTKVENIQYF. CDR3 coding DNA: TGTGCCAGCAGCTCACCGGGACTAGCGGGTACCAAGGTGGAAAACATTCAGTACTTC. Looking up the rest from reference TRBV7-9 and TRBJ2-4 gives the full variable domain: DTGVSQNPRHKITKRGQNVTFRCDPISEHNRLYWYRQTLGQGPEFLTYFQNEAQLEKSRLLSDRFSAERPKGSFSTLEIQRTEQGDSAMYLCASSSPGLAGTKVENIQYFGAGTRLSVL.

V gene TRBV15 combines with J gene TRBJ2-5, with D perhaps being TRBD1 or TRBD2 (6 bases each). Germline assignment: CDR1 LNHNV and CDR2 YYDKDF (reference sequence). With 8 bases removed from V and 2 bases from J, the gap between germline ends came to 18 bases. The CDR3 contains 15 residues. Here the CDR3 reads CATAGGGIEQETQYF. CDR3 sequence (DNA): TGTGCCACCGCCGGGGGCGGGATTGAGCAAGAGACCCAGTACTTC.

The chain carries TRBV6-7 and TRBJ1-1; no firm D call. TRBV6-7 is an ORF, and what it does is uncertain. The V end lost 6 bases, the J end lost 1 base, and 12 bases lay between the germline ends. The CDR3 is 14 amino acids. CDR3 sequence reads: CASRSPSGNTEAFF. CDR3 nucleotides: TGTGCCAGCAGATCACCCTCAGGGAACACTGAAGCTTTCTTT.

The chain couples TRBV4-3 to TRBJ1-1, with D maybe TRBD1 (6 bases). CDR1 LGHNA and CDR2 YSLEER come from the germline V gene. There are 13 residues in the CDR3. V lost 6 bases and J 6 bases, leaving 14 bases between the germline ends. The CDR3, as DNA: TGCGCCAGCAGTTACACAGGGTCGTCTGAAGCTTTCTTT. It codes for CASSYTGSSEAFF.

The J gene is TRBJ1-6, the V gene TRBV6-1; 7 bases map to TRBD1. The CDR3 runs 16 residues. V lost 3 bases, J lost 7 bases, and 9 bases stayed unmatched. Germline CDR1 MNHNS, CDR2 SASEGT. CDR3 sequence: CASSEIDRVRNSPLHF. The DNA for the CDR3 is TGTGCCAGCAGTGAGATTGACAGGGTTAGAAATTCACCCCTCCACTTT.

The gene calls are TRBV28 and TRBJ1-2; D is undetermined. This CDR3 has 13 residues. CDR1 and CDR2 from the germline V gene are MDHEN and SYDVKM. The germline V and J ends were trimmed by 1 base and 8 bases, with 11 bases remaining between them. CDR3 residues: CASSLSFPGGYTF. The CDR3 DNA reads TGTGCCAGCAGTTTATCGTTCCCGGGAGGCTACACCTTC.

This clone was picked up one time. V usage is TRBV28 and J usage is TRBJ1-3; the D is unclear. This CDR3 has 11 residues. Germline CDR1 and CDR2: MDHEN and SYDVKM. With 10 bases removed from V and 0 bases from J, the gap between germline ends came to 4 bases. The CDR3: CATHSGNTIYF. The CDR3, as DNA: TGTGCCACTCACTCTGGAAACACCATATATTTT.

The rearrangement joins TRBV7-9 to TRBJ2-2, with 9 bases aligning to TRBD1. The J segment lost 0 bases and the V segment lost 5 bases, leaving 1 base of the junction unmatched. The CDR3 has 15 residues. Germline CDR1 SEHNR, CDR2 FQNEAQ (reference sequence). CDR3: CASSRQGANTGELFF. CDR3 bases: TGTGCCAGCAGCCGACAGGGGGCGAACACCGGGGAGCTGTTTTTT.

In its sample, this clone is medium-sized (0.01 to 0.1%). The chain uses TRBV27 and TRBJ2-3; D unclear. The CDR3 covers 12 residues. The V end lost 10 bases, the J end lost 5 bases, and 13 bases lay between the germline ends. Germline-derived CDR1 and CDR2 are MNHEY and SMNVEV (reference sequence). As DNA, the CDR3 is TGTGCCACCAGCCCAGTGGGAGATACGCAGTATTTT. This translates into CATSPVGDTQYF.

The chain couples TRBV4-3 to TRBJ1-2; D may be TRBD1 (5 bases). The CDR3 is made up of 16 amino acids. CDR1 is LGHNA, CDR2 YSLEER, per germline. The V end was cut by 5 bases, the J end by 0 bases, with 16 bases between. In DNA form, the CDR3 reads TGCGCCAGCAGCAAAGTCACGGGACTGACTAACTATGGCTACACCTTC. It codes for CASSKVTGLTNYGYTF.

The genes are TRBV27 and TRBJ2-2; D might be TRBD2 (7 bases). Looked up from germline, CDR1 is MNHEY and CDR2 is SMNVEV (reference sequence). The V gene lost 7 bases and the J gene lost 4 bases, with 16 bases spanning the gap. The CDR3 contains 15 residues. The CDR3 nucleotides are TGTGCCAGCACCGTGGAGAGGGGGGGCACCGGGGAGCTGTTTTTT. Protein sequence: CASTVERGGTGELFF.

CDR3 protein: CASSESRGNNSPLHF. CDR3 nucleotides: TGTGCCAGCAGTGAATCCAGGGGGAATAATTCACCCCTCCACTTT. V gene TRBV2 combines with J gene TRBJ1-6; TRBD1 matches 7 bases. Germline CDR1 SNHLY, CDR2 FYNNEI. The trim removed 2 bases at V and 5 bases at J, leaving 3 bases unmatched. The CDR3 spans 15 residues. The full variable domain, in which reference TRBV2 and TRBJ1-6 provide the parts outside the CDR3, is EPEVTQTPSHQVTQMGQEVILRCVPISNHLYFYWYRQILGQKVEFLVSFYNNEISEKSEIFDDQFSVERPDGSNFTLKIRSTKLEDSAMYFCASSESRGNNSPLHFGNGTRLTVT.

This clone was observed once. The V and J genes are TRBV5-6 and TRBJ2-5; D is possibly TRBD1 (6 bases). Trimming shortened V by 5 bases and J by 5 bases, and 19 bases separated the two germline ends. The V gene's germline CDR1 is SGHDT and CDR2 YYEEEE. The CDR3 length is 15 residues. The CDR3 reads CASSFLTGGLETQYF. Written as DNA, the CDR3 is TGTGCCAGCAGTTTTTTGACAGGAGGTTTGGAGACCCAGTACTTC.